This TCR beta chain was sequenced in a study of blood T cell repertoires in COVID-19. Across the whole study: T cells, B-cell-depleted T cells, or PBMCs supplied cDNA or gDNA.

Data came from immunoSEQ multiplex PCR; TCRdb stores just in-frame clones and leaves some out. The data hold about 410,000 clones, with 85% to 90% observed a single time. Cohorts were based on clinical histories the participants reported. The junction had 5 bases not matched to a gene; V was cut back by 0 bases and J by 4 bases. This CDR3 spans 16 amino acids. From germline, CDR1 is MNHEY and CDR2 SVGAGI. This chain uses TRBV6-5 with TRBJ2-7; the match to TRBD2 covers 11 bases. The specimen was PBMCs or T cells enriched from blood (not recorded which). The receptor's source is a woman aged 25 to 39 who had recovered from COVID-19. This CDR3 is CASSYSTGTSGYEQYF. The CDR3 DNA reads TGTGCCAGCAGTTACTCCACCGGGACTAGCGGATACGAGCAGTACTTC.